This entry features one T cell receptor beta chain sequence. As yet, its antigen is unknown. Amplification of TCR beta CDR3 regions was performed using RNA transcripts as template. The HTBI primer set was used in a first-round RT-PCR of the TCR CDR3. TCRdb re-derived calls from the multiplex PCR reads in MiXCR, one entry per CDR3 protein. The table includes around 690,000 distinct CDR3 sequences, 15% to 20% detected once. The V gene's germline CDR1 is MGHDK and CDR2 SYGVNS. This CDR3 region has 15 residues. V lost 1 base and J 4 bases, leaving 8 bases between the germline ends. This sample is drawn from a study of T cells in Graves' hyperthyroidism and ophthalmopathy. Study-wide results and caveats: Model-based prediction identified ophthalmopathy a median about 6 months prior to its onset.

The rearrangement joins TRBV25-1 to TRBJ1-6; D call uncertain. The source material was blood. This TCR was sampled from a man aged 45-60 years with Graves' hyperthyroidism. Here the CDR3 reads CASSESYSYNSPLHF. CDR3 DNA: TGTGCCAGCAGTGAATCGTACAGTTATAATTCACCCCTCCACTTT.